The clone carrying this T cell receptor (beta chain) is judged large. MiXCR was run by TCRdb on the reads, yielding one entry per CDR3 protein. The sample records approximately 4,200 distinct CDR3 sequences, about 8.3% being singletons. CDR1 and CDR2 (germline): MNHEY, SVGAGI. The CDR3 extends over 14 amino acids. V dropped 2 bases and J dropped 8 bases, with 12 bases sitting between them. The receptor was derived from a human donor with rheumatoid arthritis. Sequencing was performed on CD4+ T cells from synovial fluid. This chain joins TRBV6-5 and TRBJ1-4; D is unclear. Here the CDR3 reads CASSYERVGEKLFF. The CDR3 nucleotides are TGTGCCAGCAGTTACGAAAGGGTGGGAGAAAAACTGTTTTTT.